This entry lists 18 T cell receptor beta chains sequenced from one sample in a study of T cell responses to AZD1222 COVID-19 vaccine. Libraries were prepared by immunoSEQ multiplex PCR; TCRdb keeps only in-frame clonotypes and omits some of them. The repertoire holds 110,000 to 150,000 clones, 90% to 95% seen once, with roughly 2% in the top ten. The starting material was peripheral blood, obtained on day 0 of AZD1222 vaccination. Source of these receptors: an adult in good health.

As concerns this clone: Sequence at one end of the junction differs from germline and may be a read error. CDR3 nucleotide sequence: TGCAGCGTTGAAGGGGACTACGGCTACACCTTC. Amino acid sequence: CSVEGDYGYTF. The chain employs TRBV29-1 and TRBJ1-2, with D possibly being TRBD1 (5 bases). The V gene's germline CDR1 is SQVTM and CDR2 ANQGSEA. This CDR3 has 11 amino acids.

CDR3 bases: TGTGCCAGCAGTTACTCGTCACTAGCGGGGGGAGTGCAAGAGACCCAGTACTTC. Amino acids: CASSYSSLAGGVQETQYF. The chain couples TRBV6-2 or TRBV6-3 to TRBJ2-5; TRBD2 agrees at 12 bases. Germline lookup yields CDR1 MNHEY and CDR2 SVGEGT. There are 18 residues in the CDR3. V lost 0 bases to trimming and J lost 2 bases; unmatched junction nucleotides: 7.

The gene calls are TRBV18 and TRBJ2-1; 10 bases align to TRBD1. This CDR3 has 16 amino acids. In germline, CDR1 is KGHSH, CDR2 LQKENI. J lost 8 bases, V lost 2 bases, and 9 bases had no gene match. The chain's CDR3 is CASSPEDRGTFYEQFF. CDR3 nucleotides: TGTGCCAGCTCACCAGAGGACAGGGGGACTTTCTATGAGCAGTTCTTC.

This clone was seen a single time. The chain employs TRBV11-3 and TRBJ2-2, with 9 bases fitting TRBD1. The CDR3 has 15 amino acids. CDR1 and CDR2 from the germline V gene are SGHNT and YENEEA. Losses at the gene ends were 4 bases for V and 0 bases for J; bases not matched to a gene: 0. As DNA, the CDR3 is TGTGCCAGCAGCTGGACAGGGGCGAACACCGGGGAGCTGTTTTTT. Translated, it gives CASSWTGANTGELFF. Together with reference TRBV11-3 and TRBJ2-2, the CDR3 gives the full variable domain: EAGVVQSPRYKIIEKKQPVAFWCNPISGHNTLYWYLQNLGQGPELLIRYENEEAVDDSQLPKDRFSAERLKGVDSTLKIQPAELGDSAVYLCASSWTGANTGELFFGEGSRLTVL.

In nucleotides, the CDR3 is TGTGCCAGCTCACCAAGTGGAGGGACAGGGTCTGAAAAACTGTTTTTT. Its translation is CASSPSGGTGSEKLFF. The J gene is TRBJ1-4, the V gene TRBV18; TRBD1 agrees at 9 bases. V gave up 2 bases and J gave up 7 bases; unmatched junction bases: 8. The CDR3 is 16 residues long. CDR1 KGHSH and CDR2 LQKENI come from the germline V gene. Drawing the rest from reference TRBV18 and TRBJ1-4, the complete variable domain is NAGVMQNPRHLVRRRGQEARLRCSPMKGHSHVYWYRQLPEEGLKFMVYLQKENIIDESGMPKERFSAEFPKEGPSILRIQQVVRGDSAAYFCASSPSGGTGSEKLFFGSGTQLSVL.

The chain links TRBV2 to TRBJ2-5, with 7 bases matching TRBD1. Trimming removed 4 bases from V and 1 base from J; junction bases left unmatched: 6. The germline V gene encodes CDR1 SNHLY and CDR2 FYNNEI. The CDR3 is made up of 15 amino acids. DNA for the CDR3: TGTGCCAGCAGTGGCCGGACAGGACCCCAAGAGACCCAGTACTTC. Protein: CASSGRTGPQETQYF.

The chain combines TRBV9 with TRBJ2-2, with no clear D. CDR3 length: 16 residues. Trimming removed 0 bases from V and 0 bases from J, with 9 bases in between. The germline V gene has CDR1 SGDLS and CDR2 YYNGEE. The CDR3 here is CASSVEPGANTGELFF. The CDR3 nucleotides are TGTGCCAGCAGCGTAGAGCCAGGCGCGAACACCGGGGAGCTGTTTTTT.

This clone was detected only a few times. In DNA, the CDR3 is TGTGCCAGCAGCTTAAGTAAGGGGATTGAAAAACTGTTTTTT. Its translation is CASSLSKGIEKLFF. This sequence joins TRBV11-2 and TRBJ1-4, with a tentative D call TRBD1 (5 bases). Germline V lookup: CDR1 SGHAT, CDR2 FQNNGV. The CDR3 runs to 14 residues. Trimming removed 2 bases at V and 7 bases at J, with 11 bases between.

V and J are TRBV6-6 and TRBJ2-7; 8 positions match TRBD1. The V and J ends lost 4 bases and 9 bases, in that order; junction bases with no gene match: 14. Germline V lookup: CDR1 MNHNY, CDR2 SVGAGI (reference sequence). The CDR3 runs to 15 residues. The CDR3, as DNA: TGTGCCAGCAGTTTCCCCGGACAGGGAATTTCATTGCAGTACTTC. Translated, it gives CASSFPGQGISLQYF.

The rearrangement joins TRBV7-3 to TRBJ1-6; D not certain. Germline-derived CDR1 and CDR2 are SGHTA and FQGTGA. Trimming cost V 2 bases and J 8 bases, with 7 bases left between them. The CDR3 is 13 amino acids. The CDR3 here is CASSLQTYSPLHF. For the CDR3, the DNA is TGTGCCAGCAGCTTACAGACCTATTCACCCCTCCACTTT.

This chain uses TRBV5-1 with TRBJ1-3; unclear D gene. CDR3 length equals 11 residues. V was pared by 0 bases and J by 8 bases, with 3 bases between. From germline, CDR1 is SGHRS and CDR2 YFSETQ. The CDR3 reads CASSLDDTIYF. The CDR3 nucleotides are TGCGCCAGCAGCTTGGACGACACCATATATTTT. Based on the CDR3 plus reference TRBV5-1 and TRBJ1-3, the full variable domain is KAGVTQTPRYLIKTRGQQVTLSCSPISGHRSVSWYQQTPGQGLQFLFEYFSETQRNKGNFPGRFSGRQFSNSRSEMNVSTLELGDSALYLCASSLDDTIYFGEGSWLTVV.

This clone was recorded a few times. The sample holds other DNA sequences that translate to the same CDR3. The J gene is TRBJ2-3, the V gene TRBV18, with unresolved D. The CDR3 extends over 13 amino acids. Per the germline V gene, CDR1 is KGHSH and CDR2 is LQKENI. V was pared by 3 bases and J by 0 bases, with 4 bases between. The CDR3 DNA follows: TGTGCCAGCTCACCCCCTAGCACAGATACGCAGTATTTT. This gives the protein CASSPPSTDTQYF.

The CDR3 sequence is CASRLDRDGGYTF. The DNA for the CDR3 is TGTGCCAGCAGGCTGGACAGGGACGGTGGCTACACCTTC. The J gene is TRBJ1-2, the V gene TRBV6-5, with 8 bases matching TRBD1. Germline lookup yields CDR1 MNHEY and CDR2 SVGAGI. J was trimmed by 7 bases and V by 6 bases; bases with no gene match: 7. This CDR3 comprises 13 residues.

V and J are TRBV27 and TRBJ2-7; D is ambiguous. Trimming cost V 6 bases and J 5 bases, with 20 bases left between them. CDR1 MNHEY and CDR2 SMNVEV come from the germline V gene (reference sequence). CDR3 length equals 15 residues. For the CDR3, the DNA is TGTGCCAGCAGCCTCCAAGAAGCGCAAAGGGACGAGCAGTACTTC. Translating it yields CASSLQEAQRDEQYF.

This chain uses TRBV10-3 with TRBJ1-3; D is unclear. This CDR3 has 14 amino acids. Deletions cut 5 bases from V and 4 bases from J, with 12 bases between. The germline V gene has CDR1 ENHRY and CDR2 SYGVKD. The CDR3 is CAISSDLRGNTIYF. CDR3 in DNA: TGTGCCATCAGTTCAGATCTCCGCGGAAACACCATATATTTT.

The chain employs TRBV18 and TRBJ2-7; D ambiguous. From germline, CDR1 is KGHSH and CDR2 LQKENI. V was trimmed by 3 bases and J by 3 bases, leaving 9 bases between them. CDR3 size: 13 residues. The CDR3 DNA sequence: TGTGCCAGCTCACCTGCGGACGACTACGAGCAGTACTTC. As protein: CASSPADDYEQYF.

This chain joins TRBV7-2 and TRBJ2-1; D is unresolved. V shed 1 base and J shed 8 bases, with 12 bases lying between them. Germline-derived CDR1 and CDR2 are SGHTA and FQGNSA. The CDR3 loop spans 14 amino acids. The CDR3 is CASSLGTPGDEQFF. As DNA, the CDR3 is TGTGCCAGCAGCTTAGGGACGCCTGGAGATGAGCAGTTCTTC.

This clone occurred a few times. This chain joins TRBV4-2 and TRBJ1-2, with D tentatively TRBD1 (5 bases). The CDR3 totals 14 residues. Germline-derived CDR1 and CDR2 are LGHNA and YNFKEQ. The germline V and J ends were trimmed by 4 bases and 6 bases, with 15 bases remaining between them. CDR3 protein: CASSLRDGTHGYTF. Here the CDR3 DNA reads TGTGCCAGCAGCCTGAGGGACGGGACTCATGGCTACACCTTC.